This entry concerns a single TCR beta chain. This entry is derived from a study of blood T cell repertoires in COVID-19. Whole-study context: PBMCs, B-cell-depleted T cells, or T cells provided the cDNA or gDNA that made up the material.

Libraries were prepared by immunoSEQ multiplex PCR; TCRdb keeps only in-frame clonotypes and omits some of them. The data contain under 100,000 clones, approximately 84% of them singletons. V lost 3 bases to trimming and J lost 3 bases; unmatched junction nucleotides: 5. Germline assignment: CDR1 DFQATT and CDR2 SNEGSKA (reference sequence). CDR3 length equals 14 residues. The rearrangement joins TRBV20-1 to TRBJ2-1; 7 bases are shared with TRBD2. Sequencing was done on a sample of peripheral blood. The clonotype was recovered from a man aged 80 or over with active or convalescent COVID-19. The CDR3 nucleotides read TGCAGTGCTAGTATACGGGGGGACTACAATGAGCAGTTCTTC. Residues: CSASIRGDYNEQFF.